This T cell receptor (beta chain) derives from a study of identical twins. Study-wide results and limits: Out-of-frame alpha sequences common to twins exhibited a surplus of low generation probability.

This clonotype came up a few times. Its antigen remains unidentified. The ends were cut back, 5 bases at V and 6 bases at J, with 14 bases in the middle. Germline CDR1 reads MDHEN; CDR2 reads SYDVKM. The CDR3 spans 14 residues. Template switching added a universal primer binding site, and final cDNA carried unique molecular identifiers. TCRdb used MiXCR to reprocess the 5' RACE reads, holding one entry per CDR3 protein. The sample contains 690,000 or so distinct CDR3 sequences, less than 10% of which appear only once. This sample also belongs to another study, concerning yellow fever vaccine responses in identical twins.

The receptor comes from a woman younger than 35 in good health. The chain links TRBV28 to TRBJ1-5; D ambiguous. The sequencing sample was made of PBMCs. The CDR3 region is CASSGPSSGQPQHF. CDR3 nucleotide sequence: TGTGCCAGCAGTGGTCCCTCTTCGGGTCAGCCCCAGCATTTT. The full variable domain, its missing parts supplied by reference TRBV28 and TRBJ1-5, is DVKVTQSSRYLVKRTGEKVFLECVQDMDHENMFWYRQDPGLGLRLIYFSYDVKMKEKGDIPEGYSVSREKKERFSLILESASTNQTSMYLCASSGPSSGQPQHFGDGTRLSIL.